The 5 T cell receptor beta chains presented below share a single source sample, sequenced in a study of a mutant IDH1 vaccine in newly diagnosed glioma. The assay was immunoSEQ multiplex PCR, and TCRdb's table has in-frame clones only and misses some. The table has tens of thousands of clones, 84% seen once. Noted time point: week 23, last vaccination. The investigators gave 300 ug of mutant IDH1 20-mer peptide in each vaccine dose, together with topical imiquimod. No antigens are known for them. The specimen comprised PBMCs, sampled from a glioma patient whose treatment included an IDH1 peptide vaccine. The source of these receptors is a young man with glioma.

The chain carries TRBV6-6 and TRBJ1-1, with D possibly being TRBD1 (5 bases). CDR3 length: 15 amino acids. Germline V gene lookup returns CDR1 MNHNY and CDR2 SVGAGI (reference sequence). Trimming stripped 5 bases from V and 1 base from J, with 14 bases between. Here the CDR3 reads CASSHGREGNTEAFF. Written as DNA, the CDR3 is TGTGCCAGCAGTCACGGCAGGGAAGGGAACACTGAAGCTTTCTTT.

The V call is TRBV19, the J call TRBJ2-6; D is possibly TRBD1 or TRBD2 (5 bases each). There are 17 residues in the CDR3. Germline V gene lookup returns CDR1 LNHDA and CDR2 SQIVND (reference sequence). Deletions cut 7 bases from V and 2 bases from J, with 18 bases between. CDR3 in amino acids: CASTKWGPTTGANVLTF. CDR3 bases: TGTGCCAGTACCAAGTGGGGACCGACGACTGGGGCCAACGTCCTGACTTTC.

The chain links TRBV25-1 to TRBJ2-1, with a tentative D call TRBD1 (6 bases). Germline-derived CDR1 and CDR2 are MGHDK and SYGVNS. Trimming cost V 1 base and J 2 bases, with 12 bases left between them. The CDR3 is 16 residues long. CDR3 in amino acids: CASSEFGGGPYNEQFF. CDR3 nucleotide sequence: TGTGCCAGCAGTGAATTTGGTGGGGGCCCCTACAATGAGCAGTTCTTC.

The chain links TRBV9 to TRBJ1-1; no reliable D call. With 4 bases removed from V and 1 base from J, the gap between germline ends came to 14 bases. The CDR3 loop spans 15 amino acids. The germline V gene encodes CDR1 SGDLS and CDR2 YYNGEE. The CDR3 loop is CASSPNVRQNTEAFF. DNA for the CDR3: TGTGCCAGCAGCCCCAATGTAAGGCAGAACACTGAAGCTTTCTTT.

On this clone itself: Other DNA sequences from this sample encode an identical CDR3 as well. The V gene is TRBV6-5, the J gene TRBJ2-1; no definite D call. Germline-derived CDR1 and CDR2 are MNHEY and SVGAGI. V was cut by 3 bases and J by 4 bases, with 4 bases left in between. This CDR3 region has 12 residues. CDR3 region: CASSYGYNEQFF. The DNA for the CDR3 is TGTGCCAGCAGTTATGGGTACAATGAGCAGTTCTTC.